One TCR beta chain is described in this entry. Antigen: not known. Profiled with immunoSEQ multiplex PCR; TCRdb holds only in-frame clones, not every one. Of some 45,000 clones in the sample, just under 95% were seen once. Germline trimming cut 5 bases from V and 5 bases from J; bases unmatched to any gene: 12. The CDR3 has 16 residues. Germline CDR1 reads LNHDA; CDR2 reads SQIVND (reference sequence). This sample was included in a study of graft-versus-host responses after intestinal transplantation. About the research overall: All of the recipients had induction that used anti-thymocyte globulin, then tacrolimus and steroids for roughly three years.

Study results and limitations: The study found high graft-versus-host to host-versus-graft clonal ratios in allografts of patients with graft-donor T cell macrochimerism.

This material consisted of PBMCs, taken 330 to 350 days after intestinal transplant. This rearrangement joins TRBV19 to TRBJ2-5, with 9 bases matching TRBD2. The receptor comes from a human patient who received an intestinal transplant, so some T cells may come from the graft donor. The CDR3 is CASSADSGGSPETQYF. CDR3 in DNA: TGTGCCAGTAGTGCAGATAGCGGGGGAAGCCCGGAGACCCAGTACTTC.